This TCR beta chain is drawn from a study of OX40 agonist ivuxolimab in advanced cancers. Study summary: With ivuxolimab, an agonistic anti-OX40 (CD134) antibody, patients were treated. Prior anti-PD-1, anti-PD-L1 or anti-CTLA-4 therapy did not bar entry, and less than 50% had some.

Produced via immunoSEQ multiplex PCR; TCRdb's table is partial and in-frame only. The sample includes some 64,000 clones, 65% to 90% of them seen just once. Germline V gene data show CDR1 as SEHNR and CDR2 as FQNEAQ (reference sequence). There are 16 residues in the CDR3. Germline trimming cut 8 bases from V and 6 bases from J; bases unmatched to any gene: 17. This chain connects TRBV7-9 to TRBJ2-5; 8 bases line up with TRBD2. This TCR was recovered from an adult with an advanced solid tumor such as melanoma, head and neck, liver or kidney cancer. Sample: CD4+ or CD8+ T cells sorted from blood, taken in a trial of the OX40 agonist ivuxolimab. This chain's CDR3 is CASGPAGLVIHQTQYF. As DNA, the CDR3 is TGTGCCAGCGGTCCGGCGGGACTAGTAATCCATCAGACCCAGTACTTC.